This section outlines one TCR beta chain sequence together with its context. Its antigen remains unidentified. Trimming removed 8 bases at V and 8 bases at J, with 15 bases between. Germline lookup yields CDR1 DFQATT and CDR2 SNEGSKA (reference sequence). CDR3 size: 11 residues. This record belongs to a study of liver allograft versus peripheral blood T cells. Background on the study: The authors compared T cell receptor repertoires in transplanted livers with those in the peripheral blood of recipients.

Using its own MiXCR run on the reads, TCRdb lists one record per CDR3 protein. The table has 13,000 or so distinct CDR3 sequences, about 18% seen once. General study results and limits: Liver allograft T cell receptor repertoires were reported to differ from peripheral blood repertoires.

This sequence was found in a human patient who had a liver transplant. Some T cells could come from the graft donor. The V call is TRBV20-1, the J call TRBJ1-2; maybe TRBD1 (5 bases). This chain's CDR3 is CSTNGAQGYTF. CDR3 DNA sequence: TGCAGTACTAATGGGGCGCAGGGCTACACCTTC.